This is a list of T cell receptor beta chains from one sample in a study of radiotherapy plus CTLA-4 blockade in lung cancer. TCRdb keeps only in-frame clones here, not all; method: immunoSEQ multiplex PCR. Of tens of thousands of clones listed, around 77% are singletons. The sequences come from peripheral blood, collected from a patient treated with radiotherapy plus ipilimumab. Receptors were obtained from a human donor with non-small cell lung cancer whose response to radiotherapy plus ipilimumab could not be evaluated. The conserved cysteine and the conserved F or W are not part of the CDR3 here. A D gene is named only where the DNA matches it firmly.

D: .; J: TRBJ2-5; V: TRBV4-1; CDR3: ASSQLRLVHQETQY
D: .; J: TRBJ2-2; V: TRBV4-3; CDR3: ASSRWRDTGELF
D: TRBD1; J: TRBJ1-5; V: TRBV27; CDR3: ASRGTGGLGQPQH
D: TRBD2; J: TRBJ2-1; V: TRBV10-3; CDR3: AISDPSSGTSYNEQF
D: .; J: TRBJ1-6; V: TRBV7-8; CDR3: ASSLDEGFYNSPLH
D: TRBD2; J: TRBJ2-2; V: TRBV11-1; CDR3: ASSSPSGANTGELF
D: TRBD1; J: TRBJ2-2; V: TRBV19; CDR3: ASSSHRDSLVGELF
D: .; J: TRBJ2-7; V: TRBV7-2; CDR3: ASSSTYEQY
D: TRBD2; J: TRBJ2-1; V: TRBV7-9; CDR3: ASSFGGSSYNEQF
D: TRBD1; J: TRBJ1-3; V: TRBV27; CDR3: ASSSTRSGQGANTIY
D: .; J: TRBJ2-3; V: TRBV6-1; CDR3: ASSEAGQSTDTQY
D: .; J: TRBJ2-7; V: TRBV5-1; CDR3: ASSLGSVAGAYEQY
D: .; J: TRBJ2-1; V: TRBV5-4; CDR3: ASSPPGAISYNEQF
D: .; J: TRBJ1-4; V: TRBV4-3; CDR3: ASSQVRATNEKLF
D: TRBD1; J: TRBJ1-1; V: TRBV5-1; CDR3: ASSFPGQGSEAF
D: .; J: TRBJ2-1; V: TRBV6-1; CDR3: ASSERAWSSYNEQF
D: TRBD1; J: TRBJ1-5; V: TRBV19; CDR3: ASTGGQGTGNWQPQH
D: .; J: TRBJ2-1; V: TRBV5-1; CDR3: ASSLASRVSPYNEQF
D: TRBD1; J: TRBJ2-3; V: TRBV7-8; CDR3: ASSSYGQADTQY
D: .; J: TRBJ2-1; V: TRBV5-1; CDR3: ASSVTDFYNEQF
D: .; J: TRBJ2-5; V: TRBV6-1; CDR3: ASRVLRGQETQY
D: TRBD2; J: TRBJ2-7; V: TRBV7-2; CDR3: ASSFSGVAEQY
D: TRBD2; J: TRBJ2-3; V: TRBV6-1; CDR3: ASEGTSGSDTQY
D: TRBD2; J: TRBJ2-3; V: TRBV9; CDR3: ASSVGAGGLSSGTQY
D: .; J: TRBJ2-5; V: TRBV5-1; CDR3: ASGTWGGAETQY
D: .; J: TRBJ2-5; V: TRBV13; CDR3: ASSPWGSGYPRETQY
D: .; J: TRBJ2-5; V: TRBV11-2; CDR3: ASSPSRPQETQY
D: TRBD1; J: TRBJ1-1; V: TRBV18; CDR3: ASSPLNRGANTEAF
D: TRBD1; J: TRBJ2-5; V: TRBV5-1; CDR3: ASSQQGQLQETQY
D: TRBD2; J: TRBJ2-1; V: TRBV7-8; CDR3: ASSRPGLAGNEQF
D: .; J: TRBJ1-5; V: TRBV28; CDR3: ASSLQTGNQPQH
D: TRBD1; J: TRBJ1-2; V: TRBV4-1; CDR3: ASSRGTGDGYT
D: TRBD2; J: TRBJ2-2; V: TRBV9; CDR3: ASSLTSGGQNTGELF
D: .; J: TRBJ1-1; V: TRBV6-5; CDR3: ASQGTYRVFNEAF
D: TRBD2; J: TRBJ2-3; V: TRBV7-2; CDR3: ASSRSGSGLTDTQY
D: .; J: TRBJ1-2; V: TRBV7-2; CDR3: ASSRFRGPGRGGYT
D: .; J: TRBJ2-5; V: TRBV7-7; CDR3: ASSFSGTQKETQY
D: .; J: TRBJ2-3; V: TRBV18; CDR3: ASSLASTDTQY
D: .; J: TRBJ2-3; V: TRBV18; CDR3: ASSPTTTDTQY
D: .; J: TRBJ2-6; V: TRBV7-3; CDR3: ASSLAGGANVLT